The T cell receptor (beta chain) under discussion was sequenced for a study of T cell repertoires in cytomegalovirus infection. Study-level information: CMV epitopes used comprised recently identified HLA-C-restricted ones and well-studied HLA-B-restricted ones. TCR beta signatures that were public indicated CMV infection and matching HLA type. Whole-study findings and limits: Accumulated public TCR beta family frequency recognized individuals carrying CMV together with the relevant HLA. CMV-specific HLA-C-restricted TCR beta clonotypes dominated the ex vivo response.

TCRdb redid the calling of the reads with MiXCR, one entry per CDR3 protein. This repertoire shows around 200,000 distinct CDR3 sequences, about 39% found once; its top ten account for 55% to 60%. This CDR3 region has 18 residues. The V gene's germline CDR1 is LNHNV and CDR2 YYDKDF (reference sequence). Worth noting for this clonotype: As yet, its antigen is unknown. Sequence at one end of the junction differs from germline and may be a read error.

The sequence derives from a human donor in good health (CMV status not recorded). Some clones in this sample may be carry-over from other donors' samples. This chain links TRBV15 with TRBJ1-1; TRBD1 is a possible D gene (5 bases). Here the sequenced sample was CD8+ T cells from cultured PBMCs, taken from culture after CMV antigen stimulation. As DNA, the CDR3 is TGTGCAACCAGCACATCCCTGGGGCCTTATCCGATGAACACTGACGCTTTCTTT. Translation gives CATSTSLGPYPMNTDAFF.